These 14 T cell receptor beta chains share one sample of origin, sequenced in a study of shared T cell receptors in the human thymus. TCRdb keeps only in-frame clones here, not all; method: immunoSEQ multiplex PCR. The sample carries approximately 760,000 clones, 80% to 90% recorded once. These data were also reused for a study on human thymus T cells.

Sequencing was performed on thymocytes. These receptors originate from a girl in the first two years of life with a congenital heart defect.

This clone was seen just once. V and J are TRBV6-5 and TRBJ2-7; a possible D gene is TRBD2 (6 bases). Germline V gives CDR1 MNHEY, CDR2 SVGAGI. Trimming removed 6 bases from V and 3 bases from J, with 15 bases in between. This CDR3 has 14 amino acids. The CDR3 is CASSPSRENYEQYF. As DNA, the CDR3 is TGTGCCAGCAGCCCTTCCCGGGAGAACTACGAGCAGTACTTC.

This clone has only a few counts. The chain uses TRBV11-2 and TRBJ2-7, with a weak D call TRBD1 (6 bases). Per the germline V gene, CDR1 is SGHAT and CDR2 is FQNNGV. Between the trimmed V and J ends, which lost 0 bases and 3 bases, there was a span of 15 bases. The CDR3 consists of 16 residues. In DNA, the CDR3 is TGTGCCAGCAGCTTAGATGGACAGCCGAATGGCTACGAGCAGTACTTC. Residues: CASSLDGQPNGYEQYF.

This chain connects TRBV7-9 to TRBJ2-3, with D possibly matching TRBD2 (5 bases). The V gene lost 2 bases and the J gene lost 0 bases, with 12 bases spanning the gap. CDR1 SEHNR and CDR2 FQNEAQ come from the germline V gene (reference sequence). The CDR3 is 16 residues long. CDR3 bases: TGTGCCAGCAGCTTAACCAGGAGGTCTAGCACAGATACGCAGTATTTT. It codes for CASSLTRRSSTDTQYF.

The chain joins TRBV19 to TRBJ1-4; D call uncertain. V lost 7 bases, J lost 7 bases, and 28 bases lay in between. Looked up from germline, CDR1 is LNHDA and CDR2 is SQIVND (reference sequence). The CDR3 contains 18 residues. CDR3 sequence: CASTFQVGRSSGSEKLFF. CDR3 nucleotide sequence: TGTGCCAGTACCTTCCAGGTTGGTCGCTCGAGTGGTAGTGAAAAACTGTTTTTT.

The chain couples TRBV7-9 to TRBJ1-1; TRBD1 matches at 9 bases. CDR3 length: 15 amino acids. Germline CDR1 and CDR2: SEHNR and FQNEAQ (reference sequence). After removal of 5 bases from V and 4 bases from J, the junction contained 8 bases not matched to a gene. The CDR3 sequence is CASSTHTGGITEAFF. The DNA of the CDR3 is TGTGCCAGCAGCACCCACACAGGGGGCATCACTGAAGCTTTCTTT.

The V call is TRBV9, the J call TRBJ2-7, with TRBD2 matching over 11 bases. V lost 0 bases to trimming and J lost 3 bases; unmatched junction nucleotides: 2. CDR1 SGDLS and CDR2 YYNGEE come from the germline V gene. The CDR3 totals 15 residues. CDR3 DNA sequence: TGTGCCAGCAGCGTAGGCCTAGCGGGGGGCTACGAGCAGTACTTC. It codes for CASSVGLAGGYEQYF.

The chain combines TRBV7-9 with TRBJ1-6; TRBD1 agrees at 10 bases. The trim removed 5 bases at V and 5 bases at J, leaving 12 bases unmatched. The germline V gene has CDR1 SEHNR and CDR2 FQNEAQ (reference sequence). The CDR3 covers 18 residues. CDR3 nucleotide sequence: TGTGCCAGCAGCCCCTATCAACCGGGACAGGGGCATAATTCACCCCTCCACTTT. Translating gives CASSPYQPGQGHNSPLHF.

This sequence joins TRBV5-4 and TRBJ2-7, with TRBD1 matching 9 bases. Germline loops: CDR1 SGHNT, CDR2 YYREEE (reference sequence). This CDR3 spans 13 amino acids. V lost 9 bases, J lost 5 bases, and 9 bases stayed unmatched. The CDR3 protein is CATFPRDRDEQYF. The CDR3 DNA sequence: TGTGCCACATTCCCCCGGGACAGGGACGAGCAGTACTTC.

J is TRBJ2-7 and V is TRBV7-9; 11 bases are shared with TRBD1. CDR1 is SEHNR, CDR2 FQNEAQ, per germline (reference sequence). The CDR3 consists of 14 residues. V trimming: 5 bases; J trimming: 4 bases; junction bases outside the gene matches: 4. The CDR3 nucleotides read TGTGCCAGCAGCCTCCGGGACAGGGGGTACGAGCAGTACTTC. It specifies CASSLRDRGYEQYF.

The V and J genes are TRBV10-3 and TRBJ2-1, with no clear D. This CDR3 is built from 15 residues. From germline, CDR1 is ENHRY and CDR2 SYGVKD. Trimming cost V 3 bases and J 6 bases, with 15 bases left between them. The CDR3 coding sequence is TGTGCCATCAGTGATGAGCGCCTGAGATCCAATGAGCAGTTCTTC. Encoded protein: CAISDERLRSNEQFF.

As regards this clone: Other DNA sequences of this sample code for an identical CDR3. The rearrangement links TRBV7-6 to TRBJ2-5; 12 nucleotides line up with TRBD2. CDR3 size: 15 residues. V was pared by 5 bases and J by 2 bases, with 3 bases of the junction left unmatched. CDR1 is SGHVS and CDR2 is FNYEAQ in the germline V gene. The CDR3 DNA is TGTGCCAGCAGCCCGGGGACTAGCGGGCAAGAGACCCAGTACTTC. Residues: CASSPGTSGQETQYF.

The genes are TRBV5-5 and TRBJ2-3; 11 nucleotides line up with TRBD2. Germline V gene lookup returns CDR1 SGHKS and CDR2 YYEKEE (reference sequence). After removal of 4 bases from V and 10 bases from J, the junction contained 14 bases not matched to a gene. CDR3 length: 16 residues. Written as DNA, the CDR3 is TGTGCCAGCAGCCAATCGACTAGCGGGGCCTCCCGGTCGCAGTATTTT. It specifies CASSQSTSGASRSQYF.

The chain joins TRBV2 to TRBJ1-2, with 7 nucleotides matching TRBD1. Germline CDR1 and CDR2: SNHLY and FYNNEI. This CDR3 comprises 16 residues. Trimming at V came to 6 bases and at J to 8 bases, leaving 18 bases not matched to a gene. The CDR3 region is CASRGKDRPQVGGYTF. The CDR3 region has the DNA TGTGCCAGCAGAGGGAAGGACAGGCCGCAGGTGGGCGGCTACACCTTC.

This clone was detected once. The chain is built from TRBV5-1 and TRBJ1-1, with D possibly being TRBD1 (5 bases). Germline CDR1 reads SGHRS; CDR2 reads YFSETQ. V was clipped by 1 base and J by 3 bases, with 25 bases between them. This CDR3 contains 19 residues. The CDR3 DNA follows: TGCGCCAGCAGCTTGCCGGAATCCAGGGTTGGATTATCAGACACTGAAGCTTTCTTT. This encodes CASSLPESRVGLSDTEAFF. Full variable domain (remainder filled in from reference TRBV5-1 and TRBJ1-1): KAGVTQTPRYLIKTRGQQVTLSCSPISGHRSVSWYQQTPGQGLQFLFEYFSETQRNKGNFPGRFSGRQFSNSRSEMNVSTLELGDSALYLCASSLPESRVGLSDTEAFFGQGTRLTVV.